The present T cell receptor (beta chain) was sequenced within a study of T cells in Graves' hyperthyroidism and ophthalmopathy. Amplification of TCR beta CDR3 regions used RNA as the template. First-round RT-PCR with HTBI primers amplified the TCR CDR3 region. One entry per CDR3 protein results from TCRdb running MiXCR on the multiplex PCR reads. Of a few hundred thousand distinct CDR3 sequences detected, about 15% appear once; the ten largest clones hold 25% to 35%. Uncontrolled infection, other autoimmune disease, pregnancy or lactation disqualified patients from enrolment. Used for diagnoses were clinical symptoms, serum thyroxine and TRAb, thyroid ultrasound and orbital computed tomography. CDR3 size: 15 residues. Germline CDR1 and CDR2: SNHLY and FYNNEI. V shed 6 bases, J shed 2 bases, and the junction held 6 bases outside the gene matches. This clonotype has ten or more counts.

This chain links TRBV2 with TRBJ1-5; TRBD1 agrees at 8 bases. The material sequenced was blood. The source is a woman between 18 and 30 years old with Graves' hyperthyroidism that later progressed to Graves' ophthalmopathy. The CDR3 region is CASSRTGYGNQPQHF. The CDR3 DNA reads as TGTGCCAGCAGCAGGACAGGGTACGGCAATCAGCCCCAGCATTTT.